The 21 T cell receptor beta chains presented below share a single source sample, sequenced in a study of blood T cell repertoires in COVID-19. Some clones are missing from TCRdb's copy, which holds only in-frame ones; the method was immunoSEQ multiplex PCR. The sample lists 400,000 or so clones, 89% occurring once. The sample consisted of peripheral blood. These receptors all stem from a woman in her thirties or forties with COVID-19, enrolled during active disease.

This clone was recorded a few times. This chain's CDR3 is CASSQDLRTYTF. The CDR3 region has the DNA TGTGCCAGCAGCCAAGATTTAAGGACTTACACCTTC. V gene TRBV14 combines with J gene TRBJ1-2; D not resolved. V was clipped by 0 bases and J by 11 bases, with 10 bases between them. Germline-derived CDR1 and CDR2 are SGHDN and FVKESK. The CDR3 spans 12 residues.

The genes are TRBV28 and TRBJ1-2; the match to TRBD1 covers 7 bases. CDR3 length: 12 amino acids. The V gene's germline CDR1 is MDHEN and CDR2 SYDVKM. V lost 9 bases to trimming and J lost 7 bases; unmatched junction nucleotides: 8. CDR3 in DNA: TGTGCCAGTACCTCCCCAGGGGGTGGCTACACCTTC. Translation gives CASTSPGGGYTF.

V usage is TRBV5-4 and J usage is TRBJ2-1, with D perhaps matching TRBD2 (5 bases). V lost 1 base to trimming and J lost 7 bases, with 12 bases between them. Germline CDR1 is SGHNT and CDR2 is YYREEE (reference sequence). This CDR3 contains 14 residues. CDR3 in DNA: TGTGCCAGCAGCTTGCCTTTGTCGGGGAATGAGCAGTTCTTC. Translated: CASSLPLSGNEQFF.

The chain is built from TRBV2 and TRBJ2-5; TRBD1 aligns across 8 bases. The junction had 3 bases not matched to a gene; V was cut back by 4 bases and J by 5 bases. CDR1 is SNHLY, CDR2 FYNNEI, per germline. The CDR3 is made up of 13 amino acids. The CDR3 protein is CASSGRDRETQYF. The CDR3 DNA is TGTGCCAGCAGTGGCCGGGACAGGGAGACCCAGTACTTC.

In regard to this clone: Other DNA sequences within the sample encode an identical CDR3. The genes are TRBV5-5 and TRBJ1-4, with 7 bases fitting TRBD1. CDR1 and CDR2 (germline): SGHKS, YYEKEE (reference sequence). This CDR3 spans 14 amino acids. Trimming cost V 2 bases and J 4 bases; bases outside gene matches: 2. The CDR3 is CASSLQGSNEKLFF. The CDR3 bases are TGTGCCAGCAGCTTACAGGGGAGTAATGAAAAACTGTTTTTT.

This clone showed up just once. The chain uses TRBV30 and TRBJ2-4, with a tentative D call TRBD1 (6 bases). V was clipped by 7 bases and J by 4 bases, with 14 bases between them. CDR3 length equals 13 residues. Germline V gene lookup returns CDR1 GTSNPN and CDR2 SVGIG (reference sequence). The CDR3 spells CASDSLTKNIQYF. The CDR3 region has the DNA TGTGCCTCGGACAGCCTAACGAAAAACATTCAGTACTTC. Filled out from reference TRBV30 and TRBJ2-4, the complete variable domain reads SQTIHQWPATLVQPVGSPLSLECTVEGTSNPNLYWYRQAAGRGLQLLFYSVGIGQISSEVPQNLSASRPQDRQFILSSKKLLLSDSGFYLCASDSLTKNIQYFGAGTRLSVL.

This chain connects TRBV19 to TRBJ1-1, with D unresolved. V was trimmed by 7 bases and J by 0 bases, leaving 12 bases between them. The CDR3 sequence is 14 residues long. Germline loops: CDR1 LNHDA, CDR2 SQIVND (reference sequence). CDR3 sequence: CASIQTGMNTEAFF. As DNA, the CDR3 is TGTGCCAGTATCCAAACCGGGATGAACACTGAAGCTTTCTTT.

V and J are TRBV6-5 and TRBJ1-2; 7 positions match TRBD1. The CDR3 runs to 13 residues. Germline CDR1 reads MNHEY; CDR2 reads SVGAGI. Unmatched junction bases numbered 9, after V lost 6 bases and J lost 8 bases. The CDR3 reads CASRVQGLAGYTF. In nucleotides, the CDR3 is TGTGCCAGCAGAGTACAGGGGCTTGCCGGCTACACCTTC.

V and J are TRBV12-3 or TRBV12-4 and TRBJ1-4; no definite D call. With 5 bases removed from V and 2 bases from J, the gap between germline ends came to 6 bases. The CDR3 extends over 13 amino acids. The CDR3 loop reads CASSLTTNEKLFF. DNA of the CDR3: TGTGCCAGCAGTCTAACTACTAATGAAAAACTGTTTTTT.

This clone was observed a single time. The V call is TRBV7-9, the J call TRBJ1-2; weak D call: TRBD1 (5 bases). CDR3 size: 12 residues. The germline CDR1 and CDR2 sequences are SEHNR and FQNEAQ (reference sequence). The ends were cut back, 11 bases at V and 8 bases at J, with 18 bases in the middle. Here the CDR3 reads CADSAGPIGYTF. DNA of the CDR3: TGTGCCGACTCTGCAGGGCCTATAGGCTACACCTTC.

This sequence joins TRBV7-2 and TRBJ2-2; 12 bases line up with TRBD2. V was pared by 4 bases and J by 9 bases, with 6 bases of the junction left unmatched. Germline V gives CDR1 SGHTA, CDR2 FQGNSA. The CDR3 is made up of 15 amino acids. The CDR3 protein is CASSSRTSGVWELFF. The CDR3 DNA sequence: TGTGCCAGCAGCTCGAGGACTAGCGGGGTCTGGGAGCTGTTTTTT.

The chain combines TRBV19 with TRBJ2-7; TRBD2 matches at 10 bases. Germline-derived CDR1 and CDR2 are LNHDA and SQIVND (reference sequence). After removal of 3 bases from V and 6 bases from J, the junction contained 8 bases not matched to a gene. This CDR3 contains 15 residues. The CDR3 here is CASSIGTSAGSEQYF. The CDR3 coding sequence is TGTGCCAGTAGTATCGGGACTAGCGCTGGTAGCGAGCAGTACTTC. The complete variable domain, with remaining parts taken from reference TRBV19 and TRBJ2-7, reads DGGITQSPKYLFRKEGQNVTLSCEQNLNHDAMYWYRQDPGQGLRLIYYSQIVNDFQKGDIAEGYSVSREKKESFPLTVTSAQKNPTAFYLCASSIGTSAGSEQYFGPGTRLTVT.

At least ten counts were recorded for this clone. In DNA, the CDR3 is TGTGCCAGCAGCTTGGAACAACCATACGAGCAGTACTTC. This encodes CASSLEQPYEQYF. The chain has TRBV5-6 and TRBJ2-7; D is ambiguous. V was trimmed by 0 bases and J by 4 bases, leaving 8 bases between them. CDR1 is SGHDT and CDR2 is YYEEEE in the germline V gene. The CDR3 spans 13 residues.

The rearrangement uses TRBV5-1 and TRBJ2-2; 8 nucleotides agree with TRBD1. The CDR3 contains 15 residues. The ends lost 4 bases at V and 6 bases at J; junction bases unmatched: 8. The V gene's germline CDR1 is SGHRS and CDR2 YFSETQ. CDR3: CASSQDRVGAGELFF. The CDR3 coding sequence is TGCGCCAGCAGCCAGGACAGGGTAGGCGCCGGGGAGCTGTTTTTT.

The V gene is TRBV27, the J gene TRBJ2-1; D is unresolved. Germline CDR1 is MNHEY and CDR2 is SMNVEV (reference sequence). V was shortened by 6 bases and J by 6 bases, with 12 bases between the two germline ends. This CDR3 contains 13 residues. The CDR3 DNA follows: TGTGCCAGCAGATACACGCACCTCAATGAGCAGTTCTTC. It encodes CASRYTHLNEQFF.

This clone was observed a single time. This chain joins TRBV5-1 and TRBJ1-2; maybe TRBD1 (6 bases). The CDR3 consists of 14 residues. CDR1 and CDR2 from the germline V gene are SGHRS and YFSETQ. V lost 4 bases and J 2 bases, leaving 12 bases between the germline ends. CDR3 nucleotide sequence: TGCGCCAGCAGCAGAAGCCAGGGGAACTATGGCTACACCTTC. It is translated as CASSRSQGNYGYTF.

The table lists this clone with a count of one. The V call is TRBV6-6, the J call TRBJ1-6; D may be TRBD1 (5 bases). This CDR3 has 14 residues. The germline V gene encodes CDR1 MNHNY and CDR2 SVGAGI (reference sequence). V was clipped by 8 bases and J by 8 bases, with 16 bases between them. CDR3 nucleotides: TGTGCCAGCGGGCCCGCGGGGGGGTATTCACCCCTCCACTTT. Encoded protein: CASGPAGGYSPLHF.

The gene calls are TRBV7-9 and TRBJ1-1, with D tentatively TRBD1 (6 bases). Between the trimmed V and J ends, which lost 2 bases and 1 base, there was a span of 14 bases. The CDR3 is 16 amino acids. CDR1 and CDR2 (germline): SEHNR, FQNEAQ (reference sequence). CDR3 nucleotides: TGTGCCAGCAGCTTAAGGGGGTGGGCGGAGAACACTGAAGCTTTCTTT. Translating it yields CASSLRGWAENTEAFF.

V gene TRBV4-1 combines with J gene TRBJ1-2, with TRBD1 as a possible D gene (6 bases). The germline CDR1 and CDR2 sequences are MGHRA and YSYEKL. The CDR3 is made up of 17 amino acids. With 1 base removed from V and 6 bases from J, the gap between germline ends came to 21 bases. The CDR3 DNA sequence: TGCGCCAGCAGCCAAGGTACCAGAGCAGGGGCGGTGGATGGCTACACCTTC. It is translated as CASSQGTRAGAVDGYTF.

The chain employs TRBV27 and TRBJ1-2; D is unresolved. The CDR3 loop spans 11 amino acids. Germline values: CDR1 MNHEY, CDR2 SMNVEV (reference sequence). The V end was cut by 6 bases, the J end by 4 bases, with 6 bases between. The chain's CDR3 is CASRNFYGYTF. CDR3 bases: TGTGCCAGCAGGAACTTCTATGGCTACACCTTC.

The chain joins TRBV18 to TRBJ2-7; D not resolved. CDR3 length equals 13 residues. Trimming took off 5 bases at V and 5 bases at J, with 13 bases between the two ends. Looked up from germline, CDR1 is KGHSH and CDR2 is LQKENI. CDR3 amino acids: CASSSSARNEQYF. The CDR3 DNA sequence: TGTGCCAGCTCATCATCCGCCAGGAACGAGCAGTACTTC.